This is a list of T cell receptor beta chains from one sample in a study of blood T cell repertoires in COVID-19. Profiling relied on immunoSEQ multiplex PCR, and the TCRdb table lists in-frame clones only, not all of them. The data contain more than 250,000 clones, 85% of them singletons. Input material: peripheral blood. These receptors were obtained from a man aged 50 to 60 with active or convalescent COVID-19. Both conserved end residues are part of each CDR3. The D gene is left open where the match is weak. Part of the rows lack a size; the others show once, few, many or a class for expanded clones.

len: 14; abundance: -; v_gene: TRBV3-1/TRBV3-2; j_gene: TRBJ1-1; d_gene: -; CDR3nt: TGTGCCAGCAGCCAACCGCTGGGGGGCACTGAAGCTTTCTTT; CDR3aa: CASSQPLGGTEAFF
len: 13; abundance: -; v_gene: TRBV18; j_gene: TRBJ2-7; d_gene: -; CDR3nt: TGTGCCAGCTCACCAGCAAGGGGCCACGAGCAGTACTTC; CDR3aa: CASSPARGHEQYF
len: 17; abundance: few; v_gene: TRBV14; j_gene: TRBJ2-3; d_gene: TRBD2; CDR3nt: TGTGCCAGCAGCCAATTCATCGGGAGGGGGGGCACAGATACGCAGTATTTT; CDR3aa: CASSQFIGRGGTDTQYF
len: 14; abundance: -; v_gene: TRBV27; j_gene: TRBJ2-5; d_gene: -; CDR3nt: TGTGCCAGCAGTTGGAGTCGGGGGAGCGAGACCCAGTACTTC; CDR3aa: CASSWSRGSETQYF
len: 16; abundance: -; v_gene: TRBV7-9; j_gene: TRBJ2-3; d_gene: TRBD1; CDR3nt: TGTGCCAGCAGTCAACTCCGGGACAGGGGGACAGATACGCAGTATTTT; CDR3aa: CASSQLRDRGTDTQYF
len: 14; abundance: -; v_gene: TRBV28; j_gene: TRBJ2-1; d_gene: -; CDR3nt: TGTGCCAGCAGTCCCCCCGTACCGGGGACAGAGCAGTTCTTC; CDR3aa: CASSPPVPGTEQFF
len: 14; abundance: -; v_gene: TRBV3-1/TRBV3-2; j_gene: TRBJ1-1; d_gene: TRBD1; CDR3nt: TGTGCCAGCAGCCTAGGACAGGGGGAAACTGAAGCTTTCTTT; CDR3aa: CASSLGQGETEAFF
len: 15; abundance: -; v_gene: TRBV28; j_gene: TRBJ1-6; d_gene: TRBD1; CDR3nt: TGTGCCAGAGATTGGGGGGACAGAAATAATTCACCCCTCCACTTT; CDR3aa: CARDWGDRNNSPLHF
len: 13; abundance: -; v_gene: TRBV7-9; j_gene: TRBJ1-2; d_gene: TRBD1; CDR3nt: TGTGCCAGCAGCCGGGGACAGGAGGATGGCTACACCTTC; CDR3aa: CASSRGQEDGYTF
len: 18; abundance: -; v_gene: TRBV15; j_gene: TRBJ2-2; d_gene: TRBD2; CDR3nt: TGTGCCACCAGCAGAGGTCCGGTGACTAGCGGGAACACCGGGGAGCTGTTTTTT; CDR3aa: CATSRGPVTSGNTGELFF
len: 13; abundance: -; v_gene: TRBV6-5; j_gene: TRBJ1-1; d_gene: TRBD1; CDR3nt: TGTGCCAGCAGGGGGGGACAGGTCTTTGAAGCTTTCTTT; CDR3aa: CASRGGQVFEAFF
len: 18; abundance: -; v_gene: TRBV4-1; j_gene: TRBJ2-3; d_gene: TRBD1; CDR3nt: TGCGCCAGCAGGCCGACCAGGGGGCCCACGGCTAGCACAGATACGCAGTATTTT; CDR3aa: CASRPTRGPTASTDTQYF
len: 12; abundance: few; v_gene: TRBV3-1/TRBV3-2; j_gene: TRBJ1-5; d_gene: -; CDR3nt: TGTGCCAGCAGCCAACAGGGTCAGCCCCAGCATTTT; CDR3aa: CASSQQGQPQHF
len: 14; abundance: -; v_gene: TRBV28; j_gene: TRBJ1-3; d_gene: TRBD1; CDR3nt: TGTGCCAGCAGTCTCAGGGGGGCTGGAAACACCATATATTTT; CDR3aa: CASSLRGAGNTIYF
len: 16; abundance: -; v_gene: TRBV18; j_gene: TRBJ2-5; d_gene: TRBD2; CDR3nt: TGTGCCAGCTCACCACTACCTCTAGCGGGAGATGAGACCCAGTACTTC; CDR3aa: CASSPLPLAGDETQYF
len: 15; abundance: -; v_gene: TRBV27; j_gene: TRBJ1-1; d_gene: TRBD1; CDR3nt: TGTGCCAGCAGTTTATTTGCAGGGGGGAGGACTGAAGCTTTCTTT; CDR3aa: CASSLFAGGRTEAFF
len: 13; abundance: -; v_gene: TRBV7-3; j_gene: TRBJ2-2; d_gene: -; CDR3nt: TGTGCCAGCAGCCCCTCTAGCGCCGGGGAGCTGTTTTTT; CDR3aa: CASSPSSAGELFF
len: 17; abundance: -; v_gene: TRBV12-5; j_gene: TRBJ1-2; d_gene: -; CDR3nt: TGTGCTAGTGGTTTGGTAGTAACTAGAGGTGATAACTATGGCTACACCTTC; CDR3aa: CASGLVVTRGDNYGYTF
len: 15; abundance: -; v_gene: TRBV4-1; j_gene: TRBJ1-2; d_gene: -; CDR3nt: TGCGCCAGCAGCCAAGACATTCAGGGGACCTATGGCTACACCTTC; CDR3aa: CASSQDIQGTYGYTF
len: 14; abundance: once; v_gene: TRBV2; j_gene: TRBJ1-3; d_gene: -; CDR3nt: TGTGCCAGCAGTGAAATTAGCAACGGGAACACCATATATTTT; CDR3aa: CASSEISNGNTIYF
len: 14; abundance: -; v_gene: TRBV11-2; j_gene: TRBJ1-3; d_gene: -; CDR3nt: TGTGCCAGCACCTCGAGAGGCTCTGGAAACACCATATATTTT; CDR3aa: CASTSRGSGNTIYF
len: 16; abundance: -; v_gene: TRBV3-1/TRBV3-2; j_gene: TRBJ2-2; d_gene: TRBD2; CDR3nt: TGTGCCAGCAGCCAAGGACTAGCGGGGTCGTTAGGGGAGCTGTTTTTT; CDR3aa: CASSQGLAGSLGELFF
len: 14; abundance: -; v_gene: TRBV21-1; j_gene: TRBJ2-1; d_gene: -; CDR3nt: TGTGCCAGCAGCAAAGAATGCGGGCAGGATCAGCAGTTCTTC; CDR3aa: CASSKECGQDQQFF
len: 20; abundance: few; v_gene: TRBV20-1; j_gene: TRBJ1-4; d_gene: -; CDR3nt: TGCAGTGCTAGTTATATAGTGAAGGGAGCTATACGTAGGGCTAATGAAAAACTGTTTTTT; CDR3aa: CSASYIVKGAIRRANEKLFF
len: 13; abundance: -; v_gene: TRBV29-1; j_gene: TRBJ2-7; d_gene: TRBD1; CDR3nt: TGCAGCGTTGTGGTGGACAGGGCCTACGAGCAGTACTTC; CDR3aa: CSVVVDRAYEQYF
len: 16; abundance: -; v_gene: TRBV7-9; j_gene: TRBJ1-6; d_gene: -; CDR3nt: TGTGCCAGCAGCTTAGCGGCGGACAGCCCCAATTCACCCCTCCACTTT; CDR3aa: CASSLAADSPNSPLHF
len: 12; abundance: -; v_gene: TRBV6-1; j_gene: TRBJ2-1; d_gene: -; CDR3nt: TGTGCCAGCAGTGAAATAGAGATTGAGCAGTTCTTC; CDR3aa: CASSEIEIEQFF
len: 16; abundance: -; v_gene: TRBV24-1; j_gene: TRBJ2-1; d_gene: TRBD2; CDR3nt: TGTGCCACCAGTGATCCAGGGACTAGCGGTTTCAATGAGCAGTTCTTC; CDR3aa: CATSDPGTSGFNEQFF
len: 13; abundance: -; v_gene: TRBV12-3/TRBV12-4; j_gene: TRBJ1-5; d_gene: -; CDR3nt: TGTGCCAGCAGTTTAACATTTAATCAGCCCCAGCATTTT; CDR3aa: CASSLTFNQPQHF
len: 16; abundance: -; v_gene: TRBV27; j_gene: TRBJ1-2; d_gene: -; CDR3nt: TGTGCCAGCAGTCCTATGGACAGTGGTATTATCTATGGCTACACCTTC; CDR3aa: CASSPMDSGIIYGYTF
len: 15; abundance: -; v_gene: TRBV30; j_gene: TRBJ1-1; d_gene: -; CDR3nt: TGTGCCTGGAACCGGGGTCTTTCGGAACACTCGCAAGCTTTCTTT; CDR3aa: CAWNRGLSEHSQAFF
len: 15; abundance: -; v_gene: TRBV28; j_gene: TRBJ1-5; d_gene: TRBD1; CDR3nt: TGTGCCAGCCTCTGGGGGACAGGTCGCAATCAGCCCCAGCATTTT; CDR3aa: CASLWGTGRNQPQHF
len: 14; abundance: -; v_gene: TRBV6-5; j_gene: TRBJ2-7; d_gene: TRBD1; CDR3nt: TGTGCCAGCAGTTACGGGACAGGAGGCTACGAGCAGTACTTC; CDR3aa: CASSYGTGGYEQYF
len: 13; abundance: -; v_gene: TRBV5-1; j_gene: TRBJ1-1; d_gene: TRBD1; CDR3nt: TGCGCCAGCAGGTTTACAGGGGCTACTGAAGCTTTCTTT; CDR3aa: CASRFTGATEAFF
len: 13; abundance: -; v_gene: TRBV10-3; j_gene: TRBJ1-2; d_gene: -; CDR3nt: TGTGCCATCAACCCCGGCAGGGGCGGCGGCTACACCTTC; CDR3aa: CAINPGRGGGYTF
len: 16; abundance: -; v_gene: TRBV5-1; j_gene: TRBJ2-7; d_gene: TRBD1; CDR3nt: TGCGCCAGCAGCCTCGACTTCGGCAGGGGGCTCGACGAGCAGTACTTC; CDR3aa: CASSLDFGRGLDEQYF
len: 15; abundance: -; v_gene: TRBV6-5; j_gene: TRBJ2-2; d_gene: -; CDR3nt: TGTGCCAGCAGTCCTGGTAGGGCGGGGACCGGGGAGCTGTTTTTT; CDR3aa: CASSPGRAGTGELFF
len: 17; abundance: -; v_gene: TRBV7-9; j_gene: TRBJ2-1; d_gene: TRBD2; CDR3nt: TGTGCCAGCAGTCAAAACCTCGGACTAGCGGGAGGGGATGAGCAGTTCTTC; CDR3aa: CASSQNLGLAGGDEQFF
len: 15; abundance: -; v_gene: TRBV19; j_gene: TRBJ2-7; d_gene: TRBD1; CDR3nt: TGTGCCAGTAGTATGACAGGGTCGACCTCCTACGAGCAGTACTTC; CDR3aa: CASSMTGSTSYEQYF
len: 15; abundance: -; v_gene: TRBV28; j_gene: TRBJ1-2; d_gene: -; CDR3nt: TGTGCCAGCAGTCCTACAGGGTTGTTGGGCTATGGCTACACCTTC; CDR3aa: CASSPTGLLGYGYTF
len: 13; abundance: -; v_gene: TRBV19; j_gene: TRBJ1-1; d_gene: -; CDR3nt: TGTGCCTCTACCTCCCCGGGGGTCACTGAAGCTTTCTTT; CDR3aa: CASTSPGVTEAFF
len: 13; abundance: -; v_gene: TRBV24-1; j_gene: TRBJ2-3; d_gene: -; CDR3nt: TGTGCCACCAGTGATTCGTACACAGATACGCAGTATTTT; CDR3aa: CATSDSYTDTQYF
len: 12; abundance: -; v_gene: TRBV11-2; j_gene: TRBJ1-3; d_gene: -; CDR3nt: TGTGCCAGCAGCTTACCCCTAGACACCATATATTTT; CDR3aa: CASSLPLDTIYF
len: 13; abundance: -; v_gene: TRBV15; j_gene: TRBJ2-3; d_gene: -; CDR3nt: TGTGCCACCAGCAGAGAACGACGGGAGACGCAGTATTTT; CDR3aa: CATSRERRETQYF
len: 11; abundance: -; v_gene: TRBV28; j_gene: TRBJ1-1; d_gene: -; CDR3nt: TGTGCCAGTCGGAGTTGGACTGAAGCTTTCTTT; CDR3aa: CASRSWTEAFF